The rows below give T cell receptor beta chains drawn from one sample of a study of T cells in Graves' hyperthyroidism and ophthalmopathy. A single record per CDR3 protein comes from TCRdb applying MiXCR to the multiplex PCR reads. The repertoire consists of fewer than 450,000 distinct CDR3 sequences, with approximately 17% occurring once and the leading ten covering 34%. The source material was blood. The receptors were sampled from a woman aged 30 to 39 with Graves' hyperthyroidism that later progressed to Graves' ophthalmopathy. CDR3s include the opening cysteine and the closing phenylalanine or tryptophan. Each record gives: D gene, J gene, clone size, V gene, CDR3 DNA, CDR3 protein. The D gene is left open where the match is weak. Only part of the rows carry a size: once, few, many, or a class if the clone is expanded.

>TRBD1|TRBJ1-1|NA|TRBV30
TGTGCCTGGAGAGGCACAGGGGGCGGGAACACTGAAGCTTTCTTT
CAWRGTGGGNTEAFF
>TRBD2|TRBJ2-7|many|TRBV27
TGTGCCAGCAGTTTAGCGGGAGGGCCCAACGAGCAGTACTTC
CASSLAGGPNEQYF
>NA|TRBJ1-2|many|TRBV2
TGTGCCAGCAGACGACAGGCGGGGGACTATGGCTACACCTTC
CASRRQAGDYGYTF
>TRBD1|TRBJ2-3|many|TRBV12-3/TRBV12-4
TGTGCCAGCAGTTTTGGGACAGCCTTCACAGATACGCAGTATTTT
CASSFGTAFTDTQYF
>NA|TRBJ1-1|many|TRBV27
TGTGCCAGCAGTTTCGCGAGAAACACTGAAGCTTTCTTT
CASSFARNTEAFF
>NA|TRBJ2-7|many|TRBV6-2/TRBV6-3
TGTGCCAGCAGTTTGGTCGGGGGCAACACCTACGAGCAGTACTTC
CASSLVGGNTYEQYF
>TRBD2|TRBJ2-3|NA|TRBV4-1
TGCGTCAGCAGCTATAGCGGGAGAGGTACAGATACGCAGTATTTT
CVSSYSGRGTDTQYF
>NA|TRBJ2-3|many|TRBV7-2
TGTGCCAGCAGCTCCTTATCTAGCGCAGATACGCAGTATTTT
CASSSLSSADTQYF
>TRBD2|TRBJ2-3|many|TRBV7-9
TGTGCCAGCAGCCGAAGCGGGAGAGGAGGGACAGATACGCAGTATTTT
CASSRSGRGGTDTQYF
>TRBD2|TRBJ2-3|many|TRBV11-2
TGTGCCAGCAGCTACGGACTAGCGGGGAACACAGATACGCAGTATTTT
CASSYGLAGNTDTQYF
>NA|TRBJ1-2|many|TRBV2
TGTGCCAGCAGCCGAGCGGGGGATGGCTACACCTTC
CASSRAGDGYTF
>NA|TRBJ1-1|few|TRBV6-1
TGTGCCAGCACTCTGGACAGGAACACTGAAGCTTTCTTT
CASTLDRNTEAFF
>NA|TRBJ1-1|many|TRBV6-1
TGTGCCAGCAGATCTACCCTACAGGGCCCTGAAGCTTTCTTT
CASRSTLQGPEAFF
>TRBD2|TRBJ2-1|many|TRBV20-1
TGCAGTGCTAGGGGACTACCCTGGGGGAGATCCTACAATGAGCAGTTCTTC
CSARGLPWGRSYNEQFF
>NA|TRBJ2-7|NA|TRBV4-1
TGCGCCAGCAGCCAAGATTCTGTGGCAACCTCCTACGAGCAGTACTTC
CASSQDSVATSYEQYF
>TRBD2|TRBJ2-5|few|TRBV29-1
TGCAGCGTTGGAAGGGGCGGGGGAGAGACCCAGTACTTC
CSVGRGGGETQYF
>NA|TRBJ2-5|many|TRBV28
TGTGCCAGCAATCTCGGAAGGGAGACCCAGTACTTC
CASNLGRETQYF
>TRBD1|TRBJ2-5|many|TRBV27
TGTGCCAGCAAAAGGGACAGCCTCACCCCAAACCTCCAAGAGACCCAGTACTTC
CASKRDSLTPNLQETQYF
>NA|TRBJ2-7|NA|TRBV27
TGTGCCAGCAGTTTGATCTACGGCCGGGCAGGATCCTACGAGCAGTACTTC
CASSLIYGRAGSYEQYF
>NA|TRBJ2-5|many|TRBV5-8
TGTGCCAGCAGCTTGTCTCACCGGCACGGACAAGAGACCCAGTACTTC
CASSLSHRHGQETQYF
>NA|TRBJ2-2|few|TRBV20-1
TGCAGTGCTAGAGGGGCTATGAACACCGGGGAGCTGTTTTTT
CSARGAMNTGELFF
>TRBD2|TRBJ2-2|few|TRBV11-2
TGTGCCAGCAGCCAGTCACGGGGGGCCGGGGAGCTGTTTTTT
CASSQSRGAGELFF
>NA|TRBJ2-3|many|TRBV11-2
TGTGCCAGCAGCTTATCCGCTAGATCGGCTGCAGATACGCAGTATTTT
CASSLSARSAADTQYF
>NA|TRBJ1-5|few|TRBV6-1
TGTGCCAGCAGTGAAATTGGGGAGGGCAATCAGCCCCAGCATTTT
CASSEIGEGNQPQHF
>NA|TRBJ2-1|NA|TRBV27
TGTGCCAGCAGTGGGCCGGACAGTCATTCTTACAATGAGCAGTTCTTC
CASSGPDSHSYNEQFF
>NA|TRBJ2-5|many|TRBV11-2
TGTGCCAGCAGCACCAGGGTTTCGGAGACCCAGTACTTC
CASSTRVSETQYF
>NA|TRBJ2-2|NA|TRBV20-1
TGCAGTGCTAGAGATTCACGGAGATCGAACACCGGGGAGCTGTTTTTT
CSARDSRRSNTGELFF
>TRBD1|TRBJ2-5|many|TRBV20-1
TGCAGTGCTAGAGCCGGGACAGGGGGATTGGAGACCCAGTACTTC
CSARAGTGGLETQYF
>NA|TRBJ1-5|few|TRBV6-1
TGTGCCAGCAGTGAACTTCTTTTCTTATCCCAGCATTTT
CASSELLFLSQHF
>TRBD1|TRBJ1-1|few|TRBV20-1
TGCAGTGCTACGACAGGGGGCACTGAAGCTTTCTTT
CSATTGGTEAFF
>TRBD1|TRBJ1-1|NA|TRBV7-2
TGTGCCAGCAGCTTATCCCTTCGGGAGACAGGGGTGCAGAACACTGAAGCTTTCTTT
CASSLSLRETGVQNTEAFF
>TRBD2|TRBJ2-3|many|TRBV12-3/TRBV12-4
TGTGCCAGCAGTTATGCGGGAGATCTAGATACGCAGTATTTT
CASSYAGDLDTQYF
>NA|TRBJ2-3|many|TRBV6-1
TGTGCCAGCAGTGACTCGGACACAGATACGCAGTATTTT
CASSDSDTDTQYF
>NA|TRBJ2-7|many|TRBV6-1
TGTGCCAGCAGTGGACAGGAGCCCTACGAGCAGTACTTC
CASSGQEPYEQYF
>NA|TRBJ2-1|many|TRBV5-1
TGCGCCAGCAGCTTGGAGAGGGGCTATGAGCAGTTCTTC
CASSLERGYEQFF
>TRBD2|TRBJ2-3|many|TRBV19
TGTGCCAGTAGTCCTCGGACTAGCGGGAGGACAGATACGCAGTATTTT
CASSPRTSGRTDTQYF
>NA|TRBJ2-2|many|TRBV6-1
TGTGCCAGCAGTGATTTTCACACCGGGGAGCTGTTTTTT
CASSDFHTGELFF
>NA|TRBJ2-2|many|TRBV24-1
TGTGCCACCAGTGAAAACACCGGGGAGCTGTTTTTT
CATSENTGELFF
>TRBD1|TRBJ2-7|many|TRBV18
TGTGCCAGCTCACCAACAGGGGGGCCCTACGAGCAGTACTTC
CASSPTGGPYEQYF
>NA|TRBJ2-7|many|TRBV6-5
TGTGCCAGCAGTTACTCAAGGGGGGGAGGTTACGAGCAGTACTTC
CASSYSRGGGYEQYF
>TRBD1|TRBJ2-5|NA|TRBV19
TGTGCCAGTAGTATAGCCCCCGGGACAGGGGGAATCGGGACCCAGTACTTC
CASSIAPGTGGIGTQYF
>TRBD1|TRBJ1-4|NA|TRBV28
TGTGCCAGCAGCAGACAGGGGGCGCTTGAAAAACTGTTTTTT
CASSRQGALEKLFF
>NA|TRBJ2-2|many|TRBV12-3/TRBV12-4
TGTGCCAGCAGTTTTGAGGGAAACACCGGGGAGCTGTTTTTT
CASSFEGNTGELFF
>NA|TRBJ1-2|NA|TRBV6-1
TGTGCCAGCACCCCCAACGCGGGGGGTTTTCGTTTAGGCTACACCTTC
CASTPNAGGFRLGYTF
>NA|TRBJ1-5|few|TRBV19
TGTGCCAGTAGGAAGACCAATCAGCCCCAGCATTTT
CASRKTNQPQHF
>NA|TRBJ2-1|few|TRBV2
TGTGCCAGCAGTGGACCCCCCCCCGCGGGCGATGAGCAGTTCTTC
CASSGPPPAGDEQFF
>TRBD2|TRBJ2-5|many|TRBV12-3/TRBV12-4
TGTGCCAGCAGTTTAAATAGCGGGGGGCAAGAGACCCAGTACTTC
CASSLNSGGQETQYF
>NA|TRBJ1-1|many|TRBV28
TGTGCCAGCAGGATGAACACTGAAGCTTTCTTT
CASRMNTEAFF
>TRBD2|TRBJ2-2|NA|TRBV27
TGTGCCAGCAGTTACCTAGCGGGAGGCGCCGGGGAGCTGTTTTTT
CASSYLAGGAGELFF
>NA|TRBJ2-5|many|TRBV5-1
TGTGCCAGCAGCTTAGGGGCCCAAGAGACCCAGTACTTC
CASSLGAQETQYF